This T cell receptor beta chain is from a study of neoadjuvant anti-PD-1 for oral cavity cancer. Turning to the study itself: Non-progressing patients received a fourth nivolumab dose near day 43, then surgery on days 50-56.

CDR3 size: 15 residues. The V gene's germline CDR1 is SNHLY and CDR2 FYNNEI. The J segment lost 2 bases and the V segment lost 4 bases, leaving 5 bases of the junction unmatched. The repertoire was sequenced with immunoSEQ multiplex PCR; TCRdb's copy has only in-frame clones and lacks some. The data show 15,000 to 20,000 clones, approximately 70% seen once. Patients had newly diagnosed, untreated stage II-IVA oral cavity squamous cell carcinoma. The source material was PBMCs, sampled before nivolumab (anti-PD-1) treatment. The TCR sequence derives from a person between 40 and 79 years old with oral cavity squamous cell carcinoma. The chain carries TRBV2 and TRBJ2-3; 8 nucleotides line up with TRBD2. CDR3 amino acids: CASSGGAGVTDTQYF. The CDR3 DNA reads as TGTGCCAGCAGTGGGGGAGCGGGGGTCACAGATACGCAGTATTTT.